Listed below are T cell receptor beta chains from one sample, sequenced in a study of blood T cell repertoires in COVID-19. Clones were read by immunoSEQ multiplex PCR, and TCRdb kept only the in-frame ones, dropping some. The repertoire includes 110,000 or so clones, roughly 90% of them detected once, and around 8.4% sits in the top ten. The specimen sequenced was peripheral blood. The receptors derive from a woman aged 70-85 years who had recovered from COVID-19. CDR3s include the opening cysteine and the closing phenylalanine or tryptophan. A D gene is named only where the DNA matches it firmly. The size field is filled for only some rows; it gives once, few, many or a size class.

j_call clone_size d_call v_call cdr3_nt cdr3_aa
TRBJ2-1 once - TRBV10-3 TGTGCCATCAGTGAGCCCCAGGCTAGCGAGATCTCCAATGAGCAGTTCTTC CAISEPQASEISNEQFF
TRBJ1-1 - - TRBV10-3 TGTGCCATCAGTGAGTCGGGGCGAGCGGCTTTCTTT CAISESGRAAFF
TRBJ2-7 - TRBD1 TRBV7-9 TGTGCCAGCGGCCCCCGGACAGGCGGCTACGAGCAGTACTTC CASGPRTGGYEQYF
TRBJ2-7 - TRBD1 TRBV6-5 TGTGCCAGCAGTTACCTGGGACAGATTTTGCCCTACGAGCAGTACTTC CASSYLGQILPYEQYF
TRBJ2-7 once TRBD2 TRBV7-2 TGTGCCAGCAGCTTCACTAGCGGCACCTCCTACGAGCAGTACTTC CASSFTSGTSYEQYF
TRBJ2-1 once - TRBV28 TGTGCCGCAACTAGGCTTTTAAATTACAATGAGCAGTTCTTC CAATRLLNYNEQFF
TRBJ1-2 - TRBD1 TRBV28 TGTGCCAGCATCCCCCGGGGGGGTTTACAGGGGATGGGTGGCTACACCTTC CASIPRGGLQGMGGYTF
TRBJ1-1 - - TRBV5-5 TGTGCCAGCAGCTCAGGGGCAATGAACACTGAAGCTTTCTTT CASSSGAMNTEAFF
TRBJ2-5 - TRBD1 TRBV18 TGTGCCAGCTCACCAAGGGGACAGGAGAGTTGGACCCAGTACTTC CASSPRGQESWTQYF
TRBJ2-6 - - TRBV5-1 TGCGCCAGCAGCTTCGGGGGTAACTCTGGGGCCAACGTCCTGACTTTC CASSFGGNSGANVLTF
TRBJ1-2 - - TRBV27 TGTGCCAGCCACGGATCTGGTTGGTTGGAGGGAGGGGCCCTCTATGGCTACACCTTC CASHGSGWLEGGALYGYTF
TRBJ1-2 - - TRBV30 TGTGCCTGGACCCCACTGAGGAATTATGGCTACACCTTC CAWTPLRNYGYTF
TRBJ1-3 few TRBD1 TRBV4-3 TGCGCCAGCTCACCCGGACAGGGGAACACCATATATTTT CASSPGQGNTIYF
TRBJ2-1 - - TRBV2 TGTGCCAGCAGCACCGGGCGGGGCAGGACCGGTGAGCAGTTCTTC CASSTGRGRTGEQFF
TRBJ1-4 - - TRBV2 TGTGCCAGCACCGAGGCCGAAAAACTGTTTTTT CASTEAEKLFF
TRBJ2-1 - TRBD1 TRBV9 TGTGCCAGCAGCCAAGGGGGCTCTAGTCACGCCTACAATGAGCAGTTCTTC CASSQGGSSHAYNEQFF
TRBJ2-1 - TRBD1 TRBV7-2 TGTGCCAGCAGCTTAGGGTTCGGACAGGGGGCGCGGAATGAGCAGTTCTTC CASSLGFGQGARNEQFF
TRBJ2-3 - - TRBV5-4 TGTGCCAGCAGACTAGCCCCCTATAGCACAGATACGCAGTATTTT CASRLAPYSTDTQYF
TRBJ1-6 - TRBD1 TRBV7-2 TGTGCCAGCAGCTCCGACCCTGGGACAGGGAATTCACCCCTCCACTTT CASSSDPGTGNSPLHF
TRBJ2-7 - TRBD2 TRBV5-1 TGCGCCAGCAGCTTTTCCGCGGGAGGGAGCTCCTACGAGCAGTACTTC CASSFSAGGSSYEQYF
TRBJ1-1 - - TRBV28 TGTGCCAGCAGTTTATTCGCAGGGGTAACTGAAGCTTTCTTT CASSLFAGVTEAFF
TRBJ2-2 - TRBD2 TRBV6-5 TGTGCCAGCAACCGGGGGGGGGCTGGCACCGGGGAGCTGTTTTTT CASNRGGAGTGELFF
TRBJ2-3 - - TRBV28 TGTGCCAGCACCACACCCGGGGAACGTACGCAGTATTTT CASTTPGERTQYF
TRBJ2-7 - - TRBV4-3 TGCGCCAGCAGCCAAGATTTCGCCGGGACCTACGAGCAGTACTTC CASSQDFAGTYEQYF
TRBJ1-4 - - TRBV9 TGTGCCAGCAGCGTGGGGCCGAATAATGAAAAACTGTTTTTT CASSVGPNNEKLFF
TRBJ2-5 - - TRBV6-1 TGTGCCAGCAGTGTAATGGCCACCAGATTCCAAGAGACCCAGTACTTC CASSVMATRFQETQYF
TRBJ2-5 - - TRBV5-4 TGTGCCAGCAGCTCCCAGGGAGGCGAGACCCAGTACTTC CASSSQGGETQYF
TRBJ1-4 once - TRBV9 TGTGCCAGCAGCCTAAGCCGCGGGGATGAAAAACTGTTTTTT CASSLSRGDEKLFF
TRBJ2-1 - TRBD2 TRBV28 TGTGCCAGCAGTACCGCCTCTAGCGGGGATGGATGGAATGAGCAGTTCTTC CASSTASSGDGWNEQFF
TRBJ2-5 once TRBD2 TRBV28 TGTGCCAGCAGTCCTTTAGCGGGGGCCCCGCAAGAGACCCAGTACTTC CASSPLAGAPQETQYF
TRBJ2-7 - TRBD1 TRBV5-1 TGCGCCAGCAGCTTCTGGACAGGTTCCTACGAGCAGTACTTC CASSFWTGSYEQYF
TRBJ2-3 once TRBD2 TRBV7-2 TGTGCCAGCAGCTTAGGTAGCGGGGGGACCACAGATACGCAGTATTTT CASSLGSGGTTDTQYF
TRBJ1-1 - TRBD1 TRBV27 TGTGCCAGCAGTTTTTGCCTCGACAGGGGGGCTTTCTTT CASSFCLDRGAFF
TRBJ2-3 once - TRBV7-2 TGTGCCAGCAGCTTAGGGGGGCCGTCGGATACGCAGTATTTT CASSLGGPSDTQYF
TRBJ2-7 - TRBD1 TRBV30 TGTGCCTGGAGTGTCCTTCCGGGACAGGGGAGAATGGTTATTTACGAGCAGTACTTC CAWSVLPGQGRMVIYEQYF
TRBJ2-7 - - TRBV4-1 TGCGCCAGCAGCCCTCAAGACCGACTAGTCTACGAGCAGTACTTC CASSPQDRLVYEQYF
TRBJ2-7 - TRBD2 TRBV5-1 TGCGCCAGCAGCTTGGTCGCGGGAGCTCACGAGCAGTACTTC CASSLVAGAHEQYF
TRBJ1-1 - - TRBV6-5 TGTGCCAGCAGTTACTCCAGGGAGGGGAACACTGAAGCTTTCTTT CASSYSREGNTEAFF
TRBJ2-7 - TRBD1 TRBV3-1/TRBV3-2 TGTGCCAGCAGCCTGGGACAGATCTACGAGCAGTACTTC CASSLGQIYEQYF
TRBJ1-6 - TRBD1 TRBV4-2 TGTGCCAGCAGCCAAGCCGCCGGCGGGACAGGGATTAATTCACCCCTCCACTTT CASSQAAGGTGINSPLHF
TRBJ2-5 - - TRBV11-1 TGTGCCAGCAGCCCAACGAGCGCTAAAGAGACCCAGTACTTC CASSPTSAKETQYF
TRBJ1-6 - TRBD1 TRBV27 TGTGCCAGCAGCCTCAGTTCAGACAGGGGGCTTTCACCCCTCCACTTT CASSLSSDRGLSPLHF
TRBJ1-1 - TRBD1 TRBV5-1 TGCGCCAGCAGCATGGGACAGGGCAGGGGGGACACTGAAGCTTTCTTT CASSMGQGRGDTEAFF
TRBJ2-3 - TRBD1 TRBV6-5 TGTGCCATCCAACGCACAGGGGGAACAAATACGCAGTATTTT CAIQRTGGTNTQYF
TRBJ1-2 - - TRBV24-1 TGTGCCACCAGTGATTGGGTAGCAGGGGAGTTTGGCTACACCTTC CATSDWVAGEFGYTF
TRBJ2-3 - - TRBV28 TGTGCCAGCGCCAGCACCGGGGTAAGCACAGATACGCAGTATTTT CASASTGVSTDTQYF
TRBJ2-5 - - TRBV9 TGTGCCAGCAGCGTAGAACAGGGAGTGACCCAGTACTTC CASSVEQGVTQYF
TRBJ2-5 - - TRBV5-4 TGTGCCAGCAGCCCACAGTACCAAGAGACCCAGTACTTC CASSPQYQETQYF
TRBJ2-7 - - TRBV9 TGTGCCAGCAGCGTAAGGGGGGGGACTCCTAGAGGAGAGCAGTACTTC CASSVRGGTPRGEQYF
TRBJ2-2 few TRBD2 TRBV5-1 TGCGCCAGCAGCTTGGGGACTAGCGGGAACACCGGGGAGCTGTTTTTT CASSLGTSGNTGELFF
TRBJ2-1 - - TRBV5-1 TGCGCCAGCAGCCCCACACCGAGGAATTACAATGAGCAGTTCTTC CASSPTPRNYNEQFF